This T cell receptor beta chain was sequenced for a study of CD8 T cells in Susac syndrome. This CDR3 is 13 amino acids long. Looked up from germline, CDR1 is SGDLS and CDR2 is YYNGEE. V shed 4 bases and J shed 3 bases, with 11 bases lying between them. TCR beta was sequenced from blood CD8+ and CD4+ T cells. Negative isolation was applied to CD8+ and CD4+ T cells, and FACS enrichment was applied to TEMRA cells. cDNA came from approximately 0.5 to 1 ug RNA primed by random hexamers. Amplification of TCR beta CDR3 was carried out by immunoSEQ multiplex PCR, which covered 54 Vbeta and 13 Jbeta segments. One entry per CDR3 protein results from TCRdb running MiXCR on the immunoSEQ multiplex PCR reads. The data contain fewer than 150,000 distinct CDR3 sequences, around 91% of them seen just once; the ten biggest clones take up about 0.25%. This clonotype was recorded once.

This chain joins TRBV9 and TRBJ2-7; no clear D gene. Source material: CD8+ T cells from PBMCs. The source is a human donor with multiple sclerosis. In DNA, the CDR3 is TGTGCCAGCAGCCTTACAATAGGCTACGAGCAGTACTTC. Translated, it gives CASSLTIGYEQYF. Full variable domain (missing parts from reference TRBV9 and TRBJ2-7): DSGVTQTPKHLITATGQRVTLRCSPRSGDLSVYWYQQSLDQGLQFLIQYYNGEERAKGNILERFSAQQFPDLHSELNLSSLELGDSALYFCASSLTIGYEQYFGPGTRLTVT.